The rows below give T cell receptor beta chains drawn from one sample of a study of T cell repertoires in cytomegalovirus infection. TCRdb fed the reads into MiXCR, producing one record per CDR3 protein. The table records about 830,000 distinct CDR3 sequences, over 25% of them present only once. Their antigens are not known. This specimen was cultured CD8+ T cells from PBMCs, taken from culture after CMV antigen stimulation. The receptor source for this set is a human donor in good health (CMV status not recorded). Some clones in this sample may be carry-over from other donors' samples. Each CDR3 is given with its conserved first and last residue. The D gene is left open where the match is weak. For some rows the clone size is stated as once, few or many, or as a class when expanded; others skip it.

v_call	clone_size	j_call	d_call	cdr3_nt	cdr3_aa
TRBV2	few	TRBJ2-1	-	TGTGCCAGCTTTTACCCGAGCTCCTACAATGAGCAGTTCTTC	CASFYPSSYNEQFF
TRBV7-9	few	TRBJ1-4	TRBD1	TGTGCCAGCAGAGAAAGCGGGACAGGGGTGGAAAAACTGTTTTTT	CASRESGTGVEKLFF
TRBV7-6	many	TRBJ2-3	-	TGTGCCAGCACCCTGGGGGGGGCCAGCACAGATACGCAGTATTTT	CASTLGGASTDTQYF
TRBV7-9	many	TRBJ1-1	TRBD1	TGTGCCAGCAGCGAACGGGACAGGGGGGTGAACACTGAAGCTTTCTTT	CASSERDRGVNTEAFF
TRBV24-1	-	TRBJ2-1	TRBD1	TGTGCCACCAGTGATCTGACAGGGGATGAGCAGTTCTTC	CATSDLTGDEQFF
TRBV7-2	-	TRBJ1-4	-	TGTGCCAGCAGCTTAGAGGGGGACTTGGCAACTAATGAAAAACTGTTTTTT	CASSLEGDLATNEKLFF
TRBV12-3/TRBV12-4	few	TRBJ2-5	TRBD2	TGTGCCAGCAGACAACTAGCGAGCCAAGAGACCCAGTACTTC	CASRQLASQETQYF
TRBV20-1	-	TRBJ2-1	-	TGCAGTGCTAGAAAAGCCCTCTCCTACAATGAGCAGTTCTTC	CSARKALSYNEQFF
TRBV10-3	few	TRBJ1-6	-	TGTGCCATCAGTGAGTCGGGGGGTTATAATTCACCCCTCCACTTT	CAISESGGYNSPLHF
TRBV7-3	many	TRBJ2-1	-	TGTGCCAGCAGCCTACAGGGAGTGCCTATTCTGGAGCAGTTCTTC	CASSLQGVPILEQFF
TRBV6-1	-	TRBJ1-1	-	TGTGCCAGCAGTATAGGACGGACGAACACTGAAGCTTTCTTT	CASSIGRTNTEAFF
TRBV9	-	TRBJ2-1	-	TGTGCCAGCAGCGCCCAACACAATTACAATGAGCAGTTCTTC	CASSAQHNYNEQFF
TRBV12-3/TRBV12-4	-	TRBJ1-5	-	TGTGCCAGCAGTTCTGCTGGACACCAAAATCAGCCCCAGCATTTT	CASSSAGHQNQPQHF
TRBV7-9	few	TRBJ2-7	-	TGTGCCAGCAGATCGGACAGCCACTACGAGCAGTACTTC	CASRSDSHYEQYF
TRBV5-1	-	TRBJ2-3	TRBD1	TGCGCCAGCTGGAAGGGACAGGGTGGAACAGATACGCAGTATTTT	CASWKGQGGTDTQYF